This T cell receptor (beta chain) is from a study of CD8+ T cells in alopecia areata. Turning to the study itself: Those treated were given oral tofacitinib at 5 to 10 mg twice daily. General study points: Whereas mice showed it more clearly, TCR sharing across patients was murkier, possibly because of HLA. Especially in alopecia totalis/universalis, lesional scalp showed greater clonality than normal scalp did.

This clone was counted between two and nine times. The antigen remains undetermined. TCR sequencing used cDNA made by reverse transcription of extracted RNA. Only in-frame clones appear in the TCRdb table, and some are missing; sequencing was by immunoSEQ multiplex PCR. The data contain 100,000 to 150,000 clones, about 49% of them seen just once; the ten biggest clones take up around 20%. Researchers gathered lesional scalp punch biopsies and peripheral blood from patients with alopecia areata. This TCR came from a human donor with alopecia areata. Sequences were derived from CD8+ T cells sorted from blood, sampled at week 0.

CDR3 protein: CASSTDRATEAFF. CDR3 nucleotide sequence: TGCGCCAGCAGCACGGACAGGGCCACTGAAGCTTTCTTT. The chain recombines TRBV5-1 with TRBJ1-1, with 8 positions matching TRBD1. V lost 4 bases, J lost 4 bases, and 3 bases stayed unmatched. Germline V gene data show CDR1 as SGHRS and CDR2 as YFSETQ. This CDR3 has 13 amino acids.